The present TCR beta chain was sequenced within a study of T-cell memory formation after mild COVID-19. Study as a whole: The TCR clusters were mostly specific to one donor.

Notes on this clonotype: Its antigen remains unknown.

TCRdb independently ran MiXCR on the 5' RACE reads; one entry per CDR3 protein. The sample lists tens of thousands of distinct CDR3 sequences, 9.3% occurring once. The study's findings and limits: CD4/CD8 balance characterized clones contracting day 15 to 85, and CD4+ skew characterized later expanders.

Sequenced sample: PBMCs or a T cell subset sorted from them (not recorded which). The source of this sequence is an adult woman who had mild COVID-19 (a few samples of this study predate the infection). Cell type and time point are not known.

CDR3 amino acids: CASSQAGLLADTQYF. Written as DNA, the CDR3 is TGTGCCAGCAGCCAAGCGGGACTGCTGGCAGATACGCAGTATTTT. The chain carries TRBV3-1 and TRBJ2-3; D might be TRBD2 (6 bases). V lost 1 base to trimming and J lost 4 bases, with 12 bases between them. Germline values: CDR1 LGHDT, CDR2 YNNKEL (reference sequence). CDR3 size: 15 residues.